This T cell receptor beta chain was profiled in a study of T-cell memory formation after mild COVID-19. Study findings and constraints: The CD4+ clones that contracted clustered mainly within CM and EM, and the CD8+ clones concentrated in EMRA. Certain responding clones were present in pre-infection memory, suggesting participation of cross-reactive memory.

The TCR alpha and TCR beta cDNA libraries, bearing sample barcodes and UMIs, were generated by 5'RACE using constant-segment primers. TCRdb fed the 5' RACE reads into MiXCR, producing one record per CDR3 protein. The table records 450,000 or so distinct CDR3 sequences, around 20% of them present only once. The CDR3 loop spans 14 amino acids. Germline V gives CDR1 KGHSH, CDR2 LQKENI. V lost 4 bases to trimming and J lost 3 bases, with 9 bases between them. Of note for this clonotype: Its antigen is not known.

The J gene is TRBJ2-2, the V gene TRBV18, with D perhaps TRBD1 (5 bases). Sequencing was done on a sample of PBMCs or a T cell subset sorted from them (not recorded which). This TCR derives from an adult woman who had mild COVID-19 (a few samples of this study predate the infection). Cell type and time point are not known. Here the CDR3 reads CASSLKTDTGELFF. In DNA form, the CDR3 reads TGTGCCAGCTCACTAAAGACAGACACCGGGGAGCTGTTTTTT.